This TCR beta chain was recovered during a study of T cells in Graves' hyperthyroidism and ophthalmopathy. Study-wide context: Staff took peripheral blood when the initial diagnosis was made, before any treatment began. General study results and limits: In validation, the model predicted ophthalmopathy. These predictions came a median roughly 6.5 months before onset.

Disease duration under 2 months; hyperthyroidism patients were aged 18 to 65. An approximately 10 ml volume of fresh peripheral blood provided the PBMCs. This CDR3 contains 13 residues. Germline CDR1 and CDR2: SGHAT and FQNNGV. V was clipped by 6 bases and J by 5 bases; unmatched bases: 6. In this sample, this clonotype turned up many times. Its antigen is not identified. TCR beta CDR3 sequences were amplified from RNA transcripts. When the TCR CDR3 underwent first-round RT-PCR, the HTBI primer set was used. A single record per CDR3 protein comes from TCRdb applying MiXCR to the multiplex PCR reads. The profile covers roughly 840,000 distinct CDR3 sequences, with roughly 40% appearing a single time and 7% to 10% taken by the ten largest.

The receptor was derived from a young man with Graves' hyperthyroidism. The material sequenced was blood. The chain recombines TRBV11-2 with TRBJ2-5, with TRBD1 matching 7 bases. The CDR3 is CASRTGVVETQYF. In DNA form, the CDR3 reads TGTGCCAGCAGAACAGGGGTAGTTGAGACCCAGTACTTC. Filled out from reference TRBV11-2 and TRBJ2-5, the complete variable domain reads EAGVAQSPRYKIIEKRQSVAFWCNPISGHATLYWYQQILGQGPKLLIQFQNNGVVDDSQLPKDRFSAERLKGVDSTLKIQPAKLEDSAVYLCASRTGVVETQYFGPGTRLLVL.